These 8 T cell receptor beta chains came from one sample sequenced in a study of T cell responses to AZD1222 COVID-19 vaccine. The protocol was immunoSEQ multiplex PCR, while the TCRdb copy is restricted to in-frame clones and leaves out a portion. In the table there are 150,000 or so clones, around 89% of which are singletons. Material: peripheral blood, obtained on day 0 of AZD1222 vaccination. The receptors here all came from an adult in good health.

V usage is TRBV9 and J usage is TRBJ2-3; no reliable D call. Germline CDR1 and CDR2: SGDLS and YYNGEE. Trimming pared 4 bases from V and 1 base from J, leaving 13 bases between. The CDR3 has 15 amino acids. CDR3 DNA: TGTGCCAGCAGCCCCAACACCATCCGCACAGATACGCAGTATTTT. Its protein is CASSPNTIRTDTQYF.

The chain couples TRBV6-5 to TRBJ1-2, with TRBD1 matching 8 bases. This CDR3 has 15 residues. V gave up 5 bases and J gave up 8 bases; unmatched junction bases: 13. CDR1 and CDR2 (germline): MNHEY, SVGAGI. The CDR3 DNA reads as TGTGCCAGCAGTCGCCTGGGAGCAGGGGGCGAGGGCTACACCTTC. Translating gives CASSRLGAGGEGYTF.

The CDR3 region has the DNA TGTGCCAGCAGTCCCTCCGGTCAGGGGGACACTGAAGCTTTCTTT. Translated, it gives CASSPSGQGDTEAFF. This chain uses TRBV2 with TRBJ1-1; 7 bases are a match to TRBD1. CDR1 and CDR2 from the germline V gene are SNHLY and FYNNEI. CDR3 length: 15 amino acids. V dropped 5 bases and J dropped 3; count of bases not matched to a gene: 9.

The chain carries TRBV24-1 and TRBJ2-1; 10 nucleotides align to TRBD1. V lost 7 bases and J lost 12; bases outside the gene matches: 11. CDR1 KGHDR and CDR2 SFDVKD come from the germline V gene. The CDR3 runs to 14 residues. The CDR3 loop reads CATSGWTGGAGQFF. CDR3 coding DNA: TGTGCCACCAGCGGCTGGACAGGGGGGGCGGGGCAGTTCTTC.

The gene calls are TRBV7-9 and TRBJ1-6; D may be TRBD1 (5 bases). Trimming removed 3 bases at V and 8 bases at J, with 11 bases between. The CDR3 spans 14 residues. The V gene's germline CDR1 is SEHNR and CDR2 FQNEAQ (reference sequence). The CDR3 is CASSFQGDHSPLHF. CDR3 nucleotides: TGTGCCAGCAGCTTTCAAGGGGACCATTCACCCCTCCACTTT.

The chain employs TRBV19 and TRBJ1-5; the D is unclear. CDR1 LNHDA and CDR2 SQIVND come from the germline V gene (reference sequence). The CDR3 extends over 12 amino acids. V lost 5 bases, J lost 2 bases, and 4 bases lay in between. CDR3 DNA: TGTGCCAGTAGTCCTCGCAATCAGCCCCAGCATTTT. Protein: CASSPRNQPQHF.

V is TRBV6-2 or TRBV6-3 and J is TRBJ1-1, with D possibly TRBD1 on 5 matching bases. This CDR3 contains 13 residues. Germline values: CDR1 MNHEY, CDR2 SVGEGT. With 6 bases removed from V and 3 bases from J, the gap between germline ends came to 11 bases. This CDR3 reads CASSPDMDTEAFF. Written as DNA, the CDR3 is TGTGCCAGCAGCCCGGACATGGACACTGAAGCTTTCTTT.

This clone was counted once. The chain is built from TRBV28 and TRBJ2-7; TRBD2 matches 8 bases. This CDR3 contains 14 residues. Per the germline V gene, CDR1 is MDHEN and CDR2 is SYDVKM. V shed 6 bases and J 4 bases; nucleotides not matched to a gene: 8. In nucleotides, the CDR3 is TGTGCCAGCAGCCCCCCGGGGGGGAGATACGAGCAGTACTTC. Translating gives CASSPPGGRYEQYF. Supplemented by reference TRBV28 and TRBJ2-7, the full variable domain reads DVKVTQSSRYLVKRTGEKVFLECVQDMDHENMFWYRQDPGLGLRLIYFSYDVKMKEKGDIPEGYSVSREKKERFSLILESASTNQTSMYLCASSPPGGRYEQYFGPGTRLTVT.